The 26 T cell receptor beta chains in this list originate from one sample, sequenced in a study of blood T cell repertoires in COVID-19. Generated by immunoSEQ multiplex PCR, the TCRdb table keeps only in-frame clones and is missing some. The sample lists about 210,000 clones, 75% to 90% occurring once. The sequencing sample was made of peripheral blood. These receptors all stem from a man in his forties with acute or convalescent COVID-19.

V usage is TRBV27 and J usage is TRBJ2-7; 7 bases are shared with TRBD1. Germline V gene data show CDR1 as MNHEY and CDR2 as SMNVEV (reference sequence). V gave up 1 base and J gave up 1 base; unmatched junction bases: 10. The CDR3 has 17 residues. Here the CDR3 reads CASSLWPYRGESYEQYF. The CDR3 DNA reads TGTGCCAGCAGTTTATGGCCCTACAGGGGTGAGTCCTACGAGCAGTACTTC.

DNA for the CDR3: TGTGCCAGCAGTAGATATAGCGGGAGCTTCTACGAGCAGTACTTC. Amino acids: CASSRYSGSFYEQYF. This rearrangement joins TRBV27 to TRBJ2-7; 9 bases line up with TRBD2. CDR1 and CDR2 from the germline V gene are MNHEY and SMNVEV (reference sequence). J was trimmed by 3 bases and V by 5 bases; bases with no gene match: 8. The CDR3 extends over 15 amino acids.

The V call is TRBV2, the J call TRBJ2-7, with 8 nucleotides matching TRBD2. CDR3 length: 16 residues. V was pared by 2 bases and J by 2 bases, with 8 bases of the junction left unmatched. The germline gives CDR1 SNHLY, CDR2 FYNNEI. CDR3 sequence (DNA): TGTGCCAGCAGTGAATGGCCGGGAGGGAATCCCTACGAGCAGTACTTC. This encodes CASSEWPGGNPYEQYF. The full variable domain, with the rest looked up from reference TRBV2 and TRBJ2-7, is EPEVTQTPSHQVTQMGQEVILRCVPISNHLYFYWYRQILGQKVEFLVSFYNNEISEKSEIFDDQFSVERPDGSNFTLKIRSTKLEDSAMYFCASSEWPGGNPYEQYFGPGTRLTVT.

This clone appeared a single time. This CDR3 reads CSVEEGTGVSPYEQYF. The CDR3 DNA sequence: TGCAGCGTTGAAGAGGGAACAGGGGTGAGTCCCTACGAGCAGTACTTC. The chain couples TRBV29-1 to TRBJ2-7; 7 positions agree with TRBD1. Germline trimming cut 0 bases from V and 2 bases from J; bases unmatched to any gene: 10. This CDR3 has 16 residues. CDR1 is SQVTM and CDR2 is ANQGSEA in the germline V gene.

The chain has TRBV18 and TRBJ2-7, with no clear D. CDR1 and CDR2 (germline): KGHSH, LQKENI. The CDR3 sequence is 17 residues long. Trimming pared 3 bases from V and 1 base from J, leaving 19 bases between. For the CDR3, the DNA is TGTGCCAGCTCACCTGTCAGCGACCCAGCCATATCCTACGAGCAGTACTTC. Encoded protein: CASSPVSDPAISYEQYF.

This clone occurred once. J is TRBJ2-7 and V is TRBV6-5; TRBD2 is a possible D gene (5 bases). Germline lookup yields CDR1 MNHEY and CDR2 SVGAGI. Between the trimmed V and J ends, which lost 2 bases and 5 bases, there was a span of 16 bases. The CDR3 has 15 amino acids. The CDR3 spells CASSYAPTSSDEQYF. CDR3 nucleotides: TGTGCCAGCAGTTACGCCCCAACTAGTTCCGACGAGCAGTACTTC.

The chain is built from TRBV7-9 and TRBJ1-2; 12 nucleotides match TRBD1. CDR3 length: 15 amino acids. Looked up from germline, CDR1 is SEHNR and CDR2 is FQNEAQ (reference sequence). V shed 4 bases, J shed 5 bases, and the junction held 5 bases outside the gene matches. The DNA for the CDR3 is TGTGCCAGCAGCTCGGGGACAGGGGGCAATTATGGCTACACCTTC. This sequence encodes CASSSGTGGNYGYTF.

The genes are TRBV28 and TRBJ2-3; 7 bases agree with TRBD1. Germline V lookup: CDR1 MDHEN, CDR2 SYDVKM. This CDR3 spans 14 amino acids. With V trimmed by 7 bases and J by 0 bases, 4 bases remained unmatched. Here the CDR3 reads CASIRRGSTDTQYF. For the CDR3, the DNA is TGTGCCAGCATCCGCAGGGGGAGCACAGATACGCAGTATTTT.

V is TRBV21-1 and J is TRBJ1-6; whether TRBD1, the table's D call, matches the DNA was not checked. TRBV21-1 is a known pseudogene. This CDR3 spans 19 amino acids. The DNA of the CDR3 is TGTGCCAGCAGCATAACACGGTTTTGGACAGGGGATTATAATTCACCCCTCCACTTT. It translates to CASSITRFWTGDYNSPLHF.

This clone was recorded only once. The chain joins TRBV5-6 to TRBJ2-3; 10 bases are a match to TRBD2. The CDR3 runs to 14 residues. Germline assignment: CDR1 SGHDT and CDR2 YYEEEE. Trimming took 4 bases from V and 4 from J; bases not matched to a gene: 3. Here the CDR3 DNA reads TGTGCCAGCAGCCTAGCGGGGGCGGCAGATACGCAGTATTTT. Amino acids: CASSLAGAADTQYF. Filled out from reference TRBV5-6 and TRBJ2-3, the complete variable domain reads DAGVTQSPTHLIKTRGQQVTLRCSPKSGHDTVSWYQQALGQGPQFIFQYYEEEERQRGNFPDRFSGHQFPNYSSELNVNALLLGDSALYLCASSLAGAADTQYFGPGTRLTVL.

The J gene is TRBJ2-5, the V gene TRBV21-1; the D call in the table, TRBD1, was not verified against the DNA. TRBV21-1 represents a pseudogene. This CDR3 is built from 13 residues. Here the CDR3 reads CASFDTQEETQYF. The CDR3 bases are TGTGCCAGCTTCGACACTCAGGAAGAGACCCAGTACTTC.

V gene TRBV19 combines with J gene TRBJ1-1, with TRBD1 matching 8 bases. The junction had 8 bases not matched to a gene; V was cut back by 5 bases and J by 3 bases. The CDR3 runs to 15 residues. The germline V gene has CDR1 LNHDA and CDR2 SQIVND (reference sequence). The CDR3 DNA reads TGTGCCAGTAGTCCCAGGGGGCGGGGGTACACTGAAGCTTTCTTT. This translates into CASSPRGRGYTEAFF.

The chain uses TRBV10-1 and TRBJ2-3; TRBD2 is a possible D gene (7 bases). Trimming took 7 bases from V and 4 from J, leaving 18 bases between them. The CDR3 is 15 amino acids. The germline V gene encodes CDR1 WNHNN and CDR2 SYGVQD (reference sequence). The DNA for the CDR3 is TGCGCCAGCATCGAGAGGGGGGGAAGCGCAGATACGCAGTATTTT. Amino acid sequence: CASIERGGSADTQYF.

The J gene is TRBJ1-2, the V gene TRBV5-1; D might be TRBD1 (5 bases). The CDR3 length is 15 residues. V was pared by 1 base and J by 4 bases, with 14 bases between. Germline V gene lookup returns CDR1 SGHRS and CDR2 YFSETQ. CDR3 in DNA: TGCGCCAGCAGCTTGAAGCCCGACAGTCGCTATGGCTACACCTTC. Residues: CASSLKPDSRYGYTF.

CDR3 in DNA: TGTGCCAGCAGCTTGGGACTAGCGGGAGAAGAGACCCAGTACTTC. Its protein product is CASSLGLAGEETQYF. V and J are TRBV5-4 and TRBJ2-5, with TRBD2 matching 12 bases. The CDR3 runs 15 residues. Germline CDR1 is SGHNT and CDR2 is YYREEE (reference sequence). Trimming removed 0 bases from V and 3 bases from J; junction bases left unmatched: 0.

The rearrangement links TRBV3-1 (or the pseudogene TRBV3-2) to TRBJ1-1, with D uncertain. Germline loops: CDR1 LGHDT, CDR2 YNNKEL (reference sequence). The V gene lost 5 bases and the J gene lost 3 bases, with 7 bases spanning the gap. This CDR3 contains 12 residues. In DNA form, the CDR3 reads TGTGCCAGCAGCTACGGGGACACTGAAGCTTTCTTT. Translation: CASSYGDTEAFF.

The genes are TRBV5-1 and TRBJ1-5; TRBD1 is a possible D gene (5 bases). The CDR3 runs 17 residues. Trimming removed 1 base at V and 4 bases at J, with 18 bases between. In germline, CDR1 is SGHRS, CDR2 YFSETQ. CDR3 nucleotide sequence: TGCGCCAGCAGCTTGTTCCAGGGTCGCTTTTCGAATCAGCCCCAGCATTTT. Its translation: CASSLFQGRFSNQPQHF.

V gene TRBV10-3 combines with J gene TRBJ2-1; 7 bases line up with TRBD1. Per the germline V gene, CDR1 is ENHRY and CDR2 is SYGVKD. CDR3 length: 13 residues. The junction had 3 bases not matched to a gene; V was cut back by 5 bases and J by 5 bases. The CDR3 DNA sequence: TGTGCCATCAGTCGGGACAGCAACAATGAGCAGTTCTTC. As protein: CAISRDSNNEQFF.

The chain is built from TRBV14 and TRBJ2-2, with 11 positions matching TRBD2. Trimming cost V 4 bases and J 4 bases; bases outside gene matches: 2. The CDR3 is made up of 15 amino acids. Germline assignment: CDR1 SGHDN and CDR2 FVKESK. CDR3 nucleotide sequence: TGTGCCAGCAGCCCAGGACTAGCGGGCACCGGGGAGCTGTTTTTT. This sequence encodes CASSPGLAGTGELFF.

This clone was counted once. This chain links TRBV28 with TRBJ2-1, with 8 bases matching TRBD2. Germline V gene data show CDR1 as MDHEN and CDR2 as SYDVKM. This CDR3 is built from 17 residues. The V segment lost 3 bases and the J segment 7 bases; nucleotides outside the gene matches: 14. The CDR3 nucleotides read TGTGCCAGCAGTTTCCCCTCCGGGAGGGCCTTAGAGAATGAGCAGTTCTTC. Protein product: CASSFPSGRALENEQFF. Using reference TRBV28 and TRBJ2-1 for the parts outside the CDR3, the full variable domain is DVKVTQSSRYLVKRTGEKVFLECVQDMDHENMFWYRQDPGLGLRLIYFSYDVKMKEKGDIPEGYSVSREKKERFSLILESASTNQTSMYLCASSFPSGRALENEQFFGPGTRLTVL.

This clone came up a few times. The rearrangement joins TRBV27 to TRBJ2-7, with D possibly TRBD2 on 5 matching bases. Germline V gene data show CDR1 as MNHEY and CDR2 as SMNVEV (reference sequence). Trimming shortened V by 2 bases and J by 5 bases, and 19 bases separated the two germline ends. There are 16 residues in the CDR3. The CDR3 sequence: CASSLIASGSSDEQYF. CDR3 nucleotide sequence: TGTGCCAGCAGTTTAATAGCGAGCGGATCAAGCGACGAGCAGTACTTC.

The chain has TRBV12-3 or TRBV12-4 and TRBJ2-1, with a possible D match to TRBD2 (6 bases). The V gene lost 4 bases and the J gene lost 11 bases, with 12 bases spanning the gap. The CDR3 extends over 12 amino acids. CDR3 region: CASSSGLQKQFF. The CDR3, as DNA: TGTGCCAGCAGTTCGGGACTTCAGAAGCAGTTCTTC.

In DNA, the CDR3 is TGTGCCAGCGCCCCCCTACAGCACTCCTACGAGCAGTACTTC. Translation: CASAPLQHSYEQYF. The chain couples TRBV13 to TRBJ2-7, with D uncertain. The CDR3 extends over 14 amino acids. Trimming took 8 bases from V and 0 from J, leaving 14 bases between them. The germline V gene encodes CDR1 PRHDT and CDR2 FYEKMQ (reference sequence).

The chain uses TRBV27 and TRBJ2-5, with 8 bases identical to TRBD1. The CDR3 is made up of 15 amino acids. V lost 3 bases to trimming and J lost 2 bases; unmatched junction nucleotides: 5. The germline V gene encodes CDR1 MNHEY and CDR2 SMNVEV (reference sequence). The CDR3 region is CASSLVQGVQETQYF. The CDR3 DNA follows: TGTGCCAGCAGTTTGGTACAGGGGGTTCAAGAGACCCAGTACTTC.

The J gene is TRBJ2-7, the V gene TRBV6-1; TRBD2 agrees at 7 bases. With V trimmed by 1 base and J by 3 bases, 6 bases remained unmatched. From germline, CDR1 is MNHNS and CDR2 SASEGT. The CDR3 is 15 residues long. CDR3: CASSEDGLGDYEQYF. The CDR3 DNA reads TGTGCCAGCAGTGAAGACGGACTAGGGGACTACGAGCAGTACTTC.

This clone was detected once. The chain links TRBV18 to TRBJ2-3; 7 nucleotides agree with TRBD1. The CDR3 totals 15 residues. V shed 2 bases and J 1 base; nucleotides not matched to a gene: 3. The germline V gene has CDR1 KGHSH and CDR2 LQKENI. CDR3 DNA: TGTGCCAGCTCACCAAGTGGACAGGGCACAGATACGCAGTATTTT. It encodes CASSPSGQGTDTQYF.